Detailed here is one T cell receptor (beta chain). Its specificity is unknown. TCRdb's table, derived via immunoSEQ multiplex PCR, lists solely in-frame clones and lacks some. This table holds more than 85,000 clones, roughly nine tenths found once. These data belong to a study of T cell responses to AZD1222 COVID-19 vaccine. Study-level background: Analyses pooled second doses at about 4 or about 12 weeks.

CDR1 MDHEN and CDR2 SYDVKM come from the germline V gene. This CDR3 spans 12 amino acids. Trimming took off 6 bases at V and 8 bases at J, with 10 bases between the two ends. Study-wide results and limits: At baseline, just five to seven AZD1222 recipients tested seropositive. None of the repertoires were sampled until the peak T cell response had passed.

V usage is TRBV28 and J usage is TRBJ1-4; no reliable D call. This material consisted of peripheral blood, taken on day 0 of AZD1222 vaccination. This clonotype originated in an adult in good health. The DNA for the CDR3 is TGTGCCAGCAGCCGAGGGTACGAAAAACTGTTTTTT. This encodes CASSRGYEKLFF.